This T cell receptor (beta chain) was identified in a study of T cell responses to AZD1222 COVID-19 vaccine. Assay: immunoSEQ multiplex PCR; the TCRdb copy retains only in-frame clones and omits some. The repertoire has about 200,000 clones, around 92% of them found once; the top ten carry 1% to 1.5%. The sample in question was peripheral blood, obtained on day 0 of AZD1222 vaccination. The TCR was taken from an adult in good health.

The CDR3 coding sequence is TGTGCCAGCAGTTTGACAGCTTATAGCAATCAGCCCCAGCATTTT. Its translation: CASSLTAYSNQPQHF. The V gene is TRBV28, the J gene TRBJ1-5; weak D call: TRBD1 (5 bases). The CDR3 is made up of 15 amino acids. Germline values: CDR1 MDHEN, CDR2 SYDVKM. The V and J ends lost 3 bases and 0 bases respectively, with 9 bases between them.